The next 2 T cell receptor beta chains were all read from a single sample in a study of somatic mutations in cytotoxic T cells in rheumatoid arthritis. This table comes from immunoSEQ multiplex PCR, and its TCRdb copy is limited to in-frame clones, with some not included. There are under 2,500 clones in the sample; about 85% occur only once, and 30% to 45% lies in the top ten. The specimen was CD8+ T cells sorted from blood. The receptors were gathered from a man aged 60 to 75 with rheumatoid arthritis.

This chain uses TRBV4-1 with TRBJ1-1; D remains ambiguous. The CDR3 is 13 amino acids. The V gene's germline CDR1 is MGHRA and CDR2 YSYEKL. Trimming took off 0 bases at V and 4 bases at J, with 6 bases between the two ends. In nucleotides, the CDR3 is TGCGCCAGCAGCCAAGATGCAGGCACTGAAGCTTTCTTT. Its protein is CASSQDAGTEAFF.

The chain joins TRBV6-1 to TRBJ2-3, with a tentative D call TRBD2 (7 bases). Per the germline V gene, CDR1 is MNHNS and CDR2 is SASEGT. The ends were cut back, 3 bases at V and 2 bases at J, with 15 bases in the middle. This CDR3 is built from 16 residues. CDR3 region: CASSDLRGGLTDTQYF. In DNA, the CDR3 is TGTGCCAGCAGTGACCTCCGCGGGGGCCTCACAGATACGCAGTATTTT.